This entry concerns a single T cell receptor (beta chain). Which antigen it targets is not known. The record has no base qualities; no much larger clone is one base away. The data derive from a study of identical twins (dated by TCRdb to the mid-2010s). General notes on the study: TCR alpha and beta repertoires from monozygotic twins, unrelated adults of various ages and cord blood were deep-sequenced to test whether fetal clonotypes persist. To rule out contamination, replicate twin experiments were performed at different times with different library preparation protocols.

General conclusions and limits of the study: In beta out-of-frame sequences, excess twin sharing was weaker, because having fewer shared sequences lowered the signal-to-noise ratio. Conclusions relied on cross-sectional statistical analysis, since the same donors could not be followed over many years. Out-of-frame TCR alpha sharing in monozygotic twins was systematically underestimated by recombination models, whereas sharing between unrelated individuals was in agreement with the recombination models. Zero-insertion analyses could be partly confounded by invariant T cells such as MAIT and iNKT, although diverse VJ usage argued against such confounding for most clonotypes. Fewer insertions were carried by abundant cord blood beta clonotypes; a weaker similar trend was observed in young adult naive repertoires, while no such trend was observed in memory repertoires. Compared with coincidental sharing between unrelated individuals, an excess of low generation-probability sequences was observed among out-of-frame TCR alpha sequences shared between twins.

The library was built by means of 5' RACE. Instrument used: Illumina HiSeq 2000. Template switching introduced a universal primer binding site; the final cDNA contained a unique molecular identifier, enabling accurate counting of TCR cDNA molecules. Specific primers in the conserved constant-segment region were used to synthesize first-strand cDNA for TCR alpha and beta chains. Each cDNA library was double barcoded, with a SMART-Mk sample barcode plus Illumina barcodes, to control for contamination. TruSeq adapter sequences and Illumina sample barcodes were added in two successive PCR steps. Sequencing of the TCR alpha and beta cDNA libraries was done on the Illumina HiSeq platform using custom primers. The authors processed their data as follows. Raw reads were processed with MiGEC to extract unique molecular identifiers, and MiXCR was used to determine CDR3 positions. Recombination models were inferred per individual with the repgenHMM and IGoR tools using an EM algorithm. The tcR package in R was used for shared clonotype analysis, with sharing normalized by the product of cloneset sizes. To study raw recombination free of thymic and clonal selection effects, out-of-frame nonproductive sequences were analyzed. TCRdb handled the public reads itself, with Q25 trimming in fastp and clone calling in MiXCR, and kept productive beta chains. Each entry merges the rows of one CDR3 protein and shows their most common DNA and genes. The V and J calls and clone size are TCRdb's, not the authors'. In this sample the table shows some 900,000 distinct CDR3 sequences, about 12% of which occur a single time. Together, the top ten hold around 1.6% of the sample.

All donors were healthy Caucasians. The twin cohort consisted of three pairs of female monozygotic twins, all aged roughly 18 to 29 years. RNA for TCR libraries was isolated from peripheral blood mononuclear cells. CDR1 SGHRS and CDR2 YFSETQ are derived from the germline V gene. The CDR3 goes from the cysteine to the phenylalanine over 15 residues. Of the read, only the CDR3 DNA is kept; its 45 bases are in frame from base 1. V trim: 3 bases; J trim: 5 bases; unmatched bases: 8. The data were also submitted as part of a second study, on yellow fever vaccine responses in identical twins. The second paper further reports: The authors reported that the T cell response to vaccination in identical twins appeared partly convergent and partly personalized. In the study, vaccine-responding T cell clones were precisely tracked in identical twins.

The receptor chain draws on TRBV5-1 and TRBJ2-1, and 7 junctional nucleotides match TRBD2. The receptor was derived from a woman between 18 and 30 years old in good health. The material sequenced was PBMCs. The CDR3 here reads CASSSQTSRNNEQFF. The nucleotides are TGCGCCAGCAGCTCTCAGACTAGCCGTAACAATGAGCAGTTCTTC.